This record concerns one T cell receptor beta chain sequence. The assay was immunoSEQ multiplex PCR, and TCRdb's table has in-frame clones only and misses some. Of about 230,000 clones detected, approximately 80% appear once; the ten largest clones hold about 1.4%. The CDR3 sequence is 15 residues long. Trimming cost V 2 bases and J 4 bases; bases outside gene matches: 6. CDR1 is SGHRS and CDR2 is YFSETQ in the germline V gene. This entry comes from a study of blood T cell repertoires in COVID-19. Looking at the study overall: Collection of acute and convalescent COVID-19 samples took place in the United States, Italy and Spain.

The V call is TRBV5-1, the J call TRBJ1-1; 9 bases align to TRBD1. Sample: peripheral blood. This sequence originates from a woman aged 40 to 55 who had recovered from COVID-19. The CDR3 loop is CASSLQGAEGTEAFF. The CDR3 region has the DNA TGCGCCAGCAGCTTACAGGGGGCTGAAGGCACTGAAGCTTTCTTT.